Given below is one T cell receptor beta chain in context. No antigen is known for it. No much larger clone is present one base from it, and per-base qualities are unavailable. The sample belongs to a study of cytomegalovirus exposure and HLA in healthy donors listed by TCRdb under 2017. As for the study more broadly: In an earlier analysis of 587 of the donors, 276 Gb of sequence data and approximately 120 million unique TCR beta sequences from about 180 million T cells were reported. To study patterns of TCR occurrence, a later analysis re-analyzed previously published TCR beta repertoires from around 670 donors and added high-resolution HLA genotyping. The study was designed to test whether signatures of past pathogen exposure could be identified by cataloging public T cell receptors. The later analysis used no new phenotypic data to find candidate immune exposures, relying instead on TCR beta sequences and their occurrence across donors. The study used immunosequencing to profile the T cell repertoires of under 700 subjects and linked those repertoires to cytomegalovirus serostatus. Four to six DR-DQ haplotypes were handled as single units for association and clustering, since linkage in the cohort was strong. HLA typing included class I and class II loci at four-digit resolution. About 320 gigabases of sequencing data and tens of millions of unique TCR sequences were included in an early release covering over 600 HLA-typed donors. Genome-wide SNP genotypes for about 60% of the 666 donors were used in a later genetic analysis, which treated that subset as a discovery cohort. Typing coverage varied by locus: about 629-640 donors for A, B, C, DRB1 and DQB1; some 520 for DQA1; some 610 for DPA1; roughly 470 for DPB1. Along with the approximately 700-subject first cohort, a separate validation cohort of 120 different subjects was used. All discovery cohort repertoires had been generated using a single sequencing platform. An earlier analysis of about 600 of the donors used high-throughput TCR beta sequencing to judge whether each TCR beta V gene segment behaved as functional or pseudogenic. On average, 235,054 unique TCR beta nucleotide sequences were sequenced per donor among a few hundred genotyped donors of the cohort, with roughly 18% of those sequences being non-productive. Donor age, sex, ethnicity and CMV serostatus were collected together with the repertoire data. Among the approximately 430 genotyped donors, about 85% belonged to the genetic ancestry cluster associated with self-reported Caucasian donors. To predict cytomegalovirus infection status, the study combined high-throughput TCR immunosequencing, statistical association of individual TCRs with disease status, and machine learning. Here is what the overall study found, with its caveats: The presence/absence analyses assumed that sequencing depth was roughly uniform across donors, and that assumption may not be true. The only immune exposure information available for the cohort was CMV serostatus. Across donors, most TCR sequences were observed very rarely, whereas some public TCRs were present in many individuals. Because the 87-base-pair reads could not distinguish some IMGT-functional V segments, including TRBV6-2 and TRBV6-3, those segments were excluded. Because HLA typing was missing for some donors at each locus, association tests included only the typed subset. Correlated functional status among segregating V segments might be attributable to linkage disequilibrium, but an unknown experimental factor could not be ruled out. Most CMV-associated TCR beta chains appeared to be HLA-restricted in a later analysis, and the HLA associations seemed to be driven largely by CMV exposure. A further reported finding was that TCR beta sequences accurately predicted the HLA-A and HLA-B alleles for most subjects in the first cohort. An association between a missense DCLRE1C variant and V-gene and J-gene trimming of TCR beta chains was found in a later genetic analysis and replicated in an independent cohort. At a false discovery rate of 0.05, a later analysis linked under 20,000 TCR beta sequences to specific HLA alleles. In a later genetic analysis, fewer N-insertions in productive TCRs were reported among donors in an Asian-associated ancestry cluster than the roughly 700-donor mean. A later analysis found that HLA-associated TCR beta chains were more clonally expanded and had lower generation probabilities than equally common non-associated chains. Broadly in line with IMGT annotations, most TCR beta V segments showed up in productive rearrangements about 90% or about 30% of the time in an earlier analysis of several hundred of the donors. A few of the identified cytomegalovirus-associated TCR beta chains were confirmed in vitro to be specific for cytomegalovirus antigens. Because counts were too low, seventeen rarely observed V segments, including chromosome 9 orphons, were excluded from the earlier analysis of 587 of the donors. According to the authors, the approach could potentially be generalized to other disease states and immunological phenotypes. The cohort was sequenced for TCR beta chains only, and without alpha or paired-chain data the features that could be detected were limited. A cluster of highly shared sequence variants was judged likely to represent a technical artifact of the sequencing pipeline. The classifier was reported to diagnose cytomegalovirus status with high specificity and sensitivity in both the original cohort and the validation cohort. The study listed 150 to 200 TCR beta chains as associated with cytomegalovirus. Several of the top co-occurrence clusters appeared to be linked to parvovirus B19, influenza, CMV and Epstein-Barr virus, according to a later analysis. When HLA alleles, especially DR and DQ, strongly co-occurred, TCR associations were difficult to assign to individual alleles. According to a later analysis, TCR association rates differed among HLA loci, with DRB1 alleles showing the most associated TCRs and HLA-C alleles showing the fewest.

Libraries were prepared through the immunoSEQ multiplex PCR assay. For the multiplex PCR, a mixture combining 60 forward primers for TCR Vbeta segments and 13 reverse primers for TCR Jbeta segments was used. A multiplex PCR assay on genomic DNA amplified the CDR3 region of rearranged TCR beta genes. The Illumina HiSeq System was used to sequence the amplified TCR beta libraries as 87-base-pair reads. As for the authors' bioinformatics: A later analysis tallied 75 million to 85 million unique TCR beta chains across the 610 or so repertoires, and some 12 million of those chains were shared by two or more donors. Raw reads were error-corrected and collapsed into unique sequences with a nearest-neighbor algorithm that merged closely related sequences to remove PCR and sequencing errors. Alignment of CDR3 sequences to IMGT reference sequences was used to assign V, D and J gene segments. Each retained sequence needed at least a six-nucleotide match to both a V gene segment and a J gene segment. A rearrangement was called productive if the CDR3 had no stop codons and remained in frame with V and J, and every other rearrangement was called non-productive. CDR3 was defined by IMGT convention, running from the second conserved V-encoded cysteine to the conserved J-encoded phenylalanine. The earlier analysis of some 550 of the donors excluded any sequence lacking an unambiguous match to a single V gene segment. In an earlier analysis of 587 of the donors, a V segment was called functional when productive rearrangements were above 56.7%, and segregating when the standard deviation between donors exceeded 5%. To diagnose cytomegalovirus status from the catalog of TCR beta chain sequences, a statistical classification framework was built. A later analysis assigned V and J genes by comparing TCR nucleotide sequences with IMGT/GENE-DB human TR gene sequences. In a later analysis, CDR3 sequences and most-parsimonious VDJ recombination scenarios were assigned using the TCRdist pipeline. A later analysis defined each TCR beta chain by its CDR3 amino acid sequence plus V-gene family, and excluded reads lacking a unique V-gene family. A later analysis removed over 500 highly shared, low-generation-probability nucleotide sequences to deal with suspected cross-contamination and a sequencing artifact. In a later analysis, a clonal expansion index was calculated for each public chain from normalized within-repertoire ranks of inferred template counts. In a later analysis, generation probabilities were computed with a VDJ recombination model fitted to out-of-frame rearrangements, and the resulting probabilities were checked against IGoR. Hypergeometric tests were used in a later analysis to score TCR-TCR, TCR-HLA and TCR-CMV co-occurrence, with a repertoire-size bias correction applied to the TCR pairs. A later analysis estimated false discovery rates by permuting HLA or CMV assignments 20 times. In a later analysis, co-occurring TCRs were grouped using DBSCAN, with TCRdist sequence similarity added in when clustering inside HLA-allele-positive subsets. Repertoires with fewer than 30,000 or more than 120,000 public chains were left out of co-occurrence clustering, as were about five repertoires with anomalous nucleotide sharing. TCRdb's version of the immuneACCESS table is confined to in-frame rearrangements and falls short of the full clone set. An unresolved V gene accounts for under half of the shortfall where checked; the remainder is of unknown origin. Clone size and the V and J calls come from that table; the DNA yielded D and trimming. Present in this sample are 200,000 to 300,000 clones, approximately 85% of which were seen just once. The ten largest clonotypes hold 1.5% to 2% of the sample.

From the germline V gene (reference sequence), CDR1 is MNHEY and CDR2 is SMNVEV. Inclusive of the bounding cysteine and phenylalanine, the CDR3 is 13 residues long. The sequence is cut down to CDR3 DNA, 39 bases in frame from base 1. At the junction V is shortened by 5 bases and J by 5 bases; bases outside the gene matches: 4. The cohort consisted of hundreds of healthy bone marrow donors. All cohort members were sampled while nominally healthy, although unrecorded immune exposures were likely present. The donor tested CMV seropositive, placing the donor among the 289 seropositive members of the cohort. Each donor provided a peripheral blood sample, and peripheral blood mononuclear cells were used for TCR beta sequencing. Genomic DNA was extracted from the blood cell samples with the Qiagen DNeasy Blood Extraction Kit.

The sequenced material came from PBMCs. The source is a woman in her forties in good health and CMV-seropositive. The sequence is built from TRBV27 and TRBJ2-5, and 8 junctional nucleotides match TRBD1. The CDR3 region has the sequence CASSRQGWETQYF. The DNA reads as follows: TGTGCCAGCAGTAGACAGGGGTGGGAGACCCAGTACTTC.